This TCR beta chain is drawn from a study of blood T cell repertoires in COVID-19. Study-wide context: The United States, Italy and Spain supplied acute and convalescent COVID-19 samples.

The CDR3 is 13 amino acids. The germline V gene has CDR1 MNHNY and CDR2 SVGAGI (reference sequence). The ends were cut back, 2 bases at V and 9 bases at J, with 11 bases in the middle. Some clones are missing from TCRdb's copy, which holds only in-frame ones; the method was immunoSEQ multiplex PCR. The data show under 250,000 clones, around 83% seen once. The clonotype was recovered from a man aged 40-49 years with active or convalescent COVID-19. The sample comprised peripheral blood. V and J are TRBV6-6 and TRBJ2-1, with D perhaps matching TRBD2 (6 bases). CDR3 sequence reads: CASSYTSGSEQFF. Here the CDR3 DNA reads TGTGCCAGCAGTTACACGTCCGGGAGTGAGCAGTTCTTC.